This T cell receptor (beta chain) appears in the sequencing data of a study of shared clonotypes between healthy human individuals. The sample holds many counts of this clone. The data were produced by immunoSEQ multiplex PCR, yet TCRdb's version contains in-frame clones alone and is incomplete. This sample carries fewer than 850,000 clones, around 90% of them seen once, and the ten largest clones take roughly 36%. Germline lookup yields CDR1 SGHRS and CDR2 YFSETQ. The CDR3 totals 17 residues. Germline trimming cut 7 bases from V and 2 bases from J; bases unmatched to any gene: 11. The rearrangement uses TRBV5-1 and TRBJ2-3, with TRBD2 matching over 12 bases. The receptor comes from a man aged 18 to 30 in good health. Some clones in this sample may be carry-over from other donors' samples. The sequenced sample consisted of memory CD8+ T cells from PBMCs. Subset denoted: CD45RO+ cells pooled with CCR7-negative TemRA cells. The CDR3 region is CASAPLTSGRYTDTQYF. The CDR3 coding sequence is TGCGCCAGCGCACCACTCACTAGCGGGAGGTACACAGATACGCAGTATTTT. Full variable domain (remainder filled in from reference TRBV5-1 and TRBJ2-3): KAGVTQTPRYLIKTRGQQVTLSCSPISGHRSVSWYQQTPGQGLQFLFEYFSETQRNKGNFPGRFSGRQFSNSRSEMNVSTLELGDSALYLCASAPLTSGRYTDTQYFGPGTRLTVL.